One and the same sample provided the 10 T cell receptor beta chains below, sequenced in a study of cytomegalovirus exposure and HLA in healthy donors. Primers for the PCR totalled 60 Vbeta and 13 Jbeta. This table comes from immunoSEQ multiplex PCR, and its TCRdb copy is limited to in-frame clones, with some not included. The table records 95,000 to 150,000 clones, over 9.5% of them present only once. Sequenced: PBMCs. These receptors originate from a woman younger than 35 in good health and CMV-seropositive.

The chain carries TRBV6-1 and TRBJ2-7, with D uncertain. From germline, CDR1 is MNHNS and CDR2 SASEGT. The CDR3 length is 14 residues. Trimming stripped 2 bases from V and 0 bases from J, with 8 bases between. The CDR3 is CASSEFDSSYEQYF. The DNA of the CDR3 is TGTGCCAGCAGTGAATTTGACTCCTCCTACGAGCAGTACTTC.

This clone has a handful of counts. The gene calls are TRBV9 and TRBJ1-2, with a possible D match to TRBD1 (6 bases). Germline V gene data show CDR1 as SGDLS and CDR2 as YYNGEE. Trimming pared 2 bases from V and 3 bases from J, leaving 8 bases between. The CDR3 totals 13 residues. The CDR3 bases are TGTGCCAGCAGCGTTTCAGGGGACTATGGCTACACCTTC. Residues: CASSVSGDYGYTF.

This clone was observed many times. The chain recombines TRBV7-6 with TRBJ1-4; D possibly corresponds to TRBD1 (6 bases). This CDR3 spans 14 amino acids. The V gene lost 2 bases and the J gene lost 10 bases, with 14 bases spanning the gap. CDR1 is SGHVS, CDR2 FNYEAQ, per germline. CDR3 sequence (DNA): TGTGCCAGCAGCTTATTGGAGGGGGAGGGAAAACTGTTTTTT. Translated, it gives CASSLLEGEGKLFF.

CDR3 nucleotide sequence: TGTGCCAGCAGCTTAGGGGAGGCCGGACTTGAAGCTTTCTTT. Residues: CASSLGEAGLEAFF. The V and J genes are TRBV7-9 and TRBJ1-1; D gene ambiguous. V lost 1 base and J lost 7, with 13 bases in between. Germline CDR1 and CDR2: SEHNR and FQNEAQ (reference sequence). The CDR3 is 14 amino acids.

The CDR3 is CASSSRVEREVSSTDTQYF. The CDR3, as DNA: TGTGCCAGCAGCTCCAGGGTGGAACGGGAGGTGTCTAGCACAGATACGCAGTATTTT. The rearrangement uses TRBV7-3 and TRBJ2-3, with TRBD2 matching over 7 bases. In germline, CDR1 is SGHTA, CDR2 FQGTGA. The CDR3 extends over 19 amino acids. The ends lost 4 bases at V and 0 bases at J; junction bases unmatched: 16.

The chain combines TRBV5-1 with TRBJ2-7; 7 nucleotides align to TRBD1. Germline values: CDR1 SGHRS, CDR2 YFSETQ. V was pared by 1 base and J by 3 bases, with 1 base of the junction left unmatched. CDR3 length equals 13 residues. The CDR3 spells CASSLRQGYEQYF. The DNA of the CDR3 is TGCGCCAGCAGCTTGAGACAGGGCTACGAGCAGTACTTC.

The V gene is TRBV19, the J gene TRBJ1-1, with D unresolved. Germline assignment: CDR1 LNHDA and CDR2 SQIVND (reference sequence). The CDR3 length is 16 residues. The V and J ends lost 5 bases and 5 bases respectively, with 21 bases between them. CDR3 DNA: TGTGCCAGTAGTTCGTCAGGTGGACTGGGTCGTACTGAAGCTTTCTTT. The encoded protein is CASSSSGGLGRTEAFF. The variable domain in full, completed from reference TRBV19 and TRBJ1-1, reads DGGITQSPKYLFRKEGQNVTLSCEQNLNHDAMYWYRQDPGQGLRLIYYSQIVNDFQKGDIAEGYSVSREKKESFPLTVTSAQKNPTAFYLCASSSSGGLGRTEAFFGQGTRLTVV.

There are a few counts of this clone. The J gene is TRBJ1-1, the V gene TRBV10-3; D ambiguous. V lost 4 bases to trimming and J lost 1 base, with 10 bases between them. The CDR3 runs 14 residues. CDR1 is ENHRY, CDR2 SYGVKD, per germline. Written as DNA, the CDR3 is TGTGCCATCAGTGTCACGGCGGGGAACACTGAAGCTTTCTTT. This translates into CAISVTAGNTEAFF.

The chain couples TRBV5-1 to TRBJ1-1; D unclear. Trimming left V 0 bases short and J 0 bases short, with 12 bases between. This CDR3 spans 16 amino acids. Germline values: CDR1 SGHRS, CDR2 YFSETQ. The CDR3 sequence: CASSLAGLGMNTEAFF. CDR3 sequence (DNA): TGCGCCAGCAGCTTGGCGGGTCTTGGAATGAACACTGAAGCTTTCTTT.

This chain connects TRBV27 to TRBJ2-1; perhaps TRBD2 as D (5 bases). Germline V gene sequence: CDR1 MNHEY, CDR2 SMNVEV (reference sequence). The CDR3 is made up of 13 amino acids. Trimming left V 7 bases short and J 8 bases short, with 15 bases between. The CDR3 here is CASTPRLRDEQFF. Written as DNA, the CDR3 is TGTGCCAGCACTCCAAGGTTGCGGGATGAGCAGTTCTTC.